These 31 T cell receptor beta chains originate from one sample sequenced in a study of CD8 T cells in ankylosing spondylitis. Study conclusions and caveats: What appeared characteristic of ankylosing spondylitis blood was a TCR beta motif of several highly homologous variants.

TCRdb analysed the 5' RACE reads with MiXCR anew, one entry per CDR3 protein. The sample carries over 200,000 distinct CDR3 sequences, roughly 18% recorded once. These receptors lack a known antigen. Source material: blood, either unsorted or a sorted T cell fraction (not recorded which). These receptors originate from a male donor with ankylosing spondylitis.

The chain has TRBV6-1 and TRBJ1-5, with D maybe TRBD1 (5 bases). CDR1 is MNHNS, CDR2 SASEGT, per germline. CDR3 length: 15 residues. V was trimmed by 2 bases and J by 8 bases, leaving 16 bases between them. The CDR3 DNA follows: TGTGCCAGCAGTGAACTGAAGGGGTCAATGGAGCCCCAGCATTTT. Residues: CASSELKGSMEPQHF.

A few counts support this clonotype. This chain connects TRBV7-9 to TRBJ1-2; TRBD1 matches 10 bases. Trimming cost V 3 bases and J 4 bases; bases outside gene matches: 8. This CDR3 region has 16 residues. Germline V lookup: CDR1 SEHNR, CDR2 FQNEAQ (reference sequence). The CDR3 is CASSFSTGGAAYGYTF. CDR3 sequence (DNA): TGTGCCAGCAGCTTTTCGACAGGGGGCGCGGCCTATGGCTACACCTTC.

The chain has TRBV20-1 and TRBJ1-5; D may be TRBD1 (5 bases). Trimming left V 0 bases short and J 0 bases short, with 15 bases between. This CDR3 has 17 amino acids. CDR1 is DFQATT and CDR2 is SNEGSKA in the germline V gene (reference sequence). CDR3 amino acids: CSARDWQGPDSNQPQHF. CDR3 DNA sequence: TGCAGTGCTAGAGATTGGCAGGGCCCGGATAGCAATCAGCCCCAGCATTTT.

The chain uses TRBV27 and TRBJ1-1; TRBD1 is a possible D gene (5 bases). This CDR3 spans 13 amino acids. Germline-derived CDR1 and CDR2 are MNHEY and SMNVEV (reference sequence). V gave up 7 bases and J gave up 6 bases, with 15 bases separating them. The CDR3 loop reads CASTSRGLSEAFF. The CDR3 bases are TGTGCCAGCACCTCAAGGGGACTCTCTGAAGCTTTCTTT.

CDR3 protein: CSVDSGLQETQYF. Here the CDR3 DNA reads TGCAGCGTTGACTCAGGGCTCCAAGAGACCCAGTACTTC. V is TRBV29-1 and J is TRBJ2-5, with D maybe TRBD1 (5 bases). Germline values: CDR1 SQVTM, CDR2 ANQGSEA. The CDR3 extends over 13 amino acids. Trimming stripped 3 bases from V and 1 base from J, with 9 bases between.

This clonotype has only a few counts. The chain is built from TRBV5-6 and TRBJ2-7; 9 bases line up with TRBD1. Germline V gene data show CDR1 as SGHDT and CDR2 as YYEEEE. The trim removed 0 bases at V and 2 bases at J, leaving 6 bases unmatched. There are 16 residues in the CDR3. Written as DNA, the CDR3 is TGTGCCAGCAGCTTGGCTCGGGGACAGGGACCCTACGAGCAGTACTTC. This translates into CASSLARGQGPYEQYF.

This clonotype was picked up a small number of times. This chain joins TRBV9 and TRBJ2-1, with D possibly being TRBD2 (6 bases). In germline, CDR1 is SGDLS, CDR2 YYNGEE. The V and J ends lost 3 bases and 1 base respectively, with 20 bases between them. The CDR3 runs to 18 residues. CDR3 region: CASSGEGGGGGSYNEQFF. The CDR3 DNA reads as TGTGCCAGCAGCGGAGAGGGTGGGGGAGGAGGTTCCTACAATGAGCAGTTCTTC.

The rearrangement links TRBV6-2 or TRBV6-3 to TRBJ2-7; 7 bases map to TRBD1. J lost 9 bases, V lost 6 bases, and 11 bases had no gene match. CDR1 is MNHEY, CDR2 SVGEGT, per germline. This CDR3 contains 13 residues. CDR3: CASSADRAEGQYF. DNA for the CDR3: TGTGCCAGCAGCGCCGACAGGGCTGAAGGGCAGTACTTC.

V and J are TRBV5-1 and TRBJ2-2; 12 bases align to TRBD2. The V gene's germline CDR1 is SGHRS and CDR2 YFSETQ. V lost 6 bases and J lost 4; bases outside the gene matches: 10. The CDR3 loop spans 17 amino acids. DNA for the CDR3: TGCGCCAGCACCCATCGACTAGCGGGAGAAGTCACCGGGGAGCTGTTTTTT. Translation gives CASTHRLAGEVTGELFF.

This clonotype has more than one count but fewer than ten. V usage is TRBV28 and J usage is TRBJ2-3; TRBD2 matches at 11 bases. The CDR3 length is 18 residues. Germline loops: CDR1 MDHEN, CDR2 SYDVKM. Trimming at V came to 7 bases and at J to 3 bases, leaving 15 bases not matched to a gene. CDR3 coding DNA: TGTGCCAGCAACGTCGGGACTAGCGGAGTCGGGCTTACAGATACGCAGTATTTT. It codes for CASNVGTSGVGLTDTQYF.

V usage is TRBV13 and J usage is TRBJ2-5, with 7 positions matching TRBD1. The V segment lost 5 bases and the J segment 5 bases; nucleotides outside the gene matches: 14. From germline, CDR1 is PRHDT and CDR2 FYEKMQ (reference sequence). The CDR3 is made up of 16 amino acids. In DNA, the CDR3 is TGTGCCAGCAGCCACGCGATGGGGTTGGACAGGGAGACCCAGTACTTC. Its protein is CASSHAMGLDRETQYF. The whole variable domain, remainder taken from reference TRBV13 and TRBJ2-5, is AAGVIQSPRHLIKEKRETATLKCYPIPRHDTVYWYQQGPGQDPQFLISFYEKMQSDKGSIPDRFSAQQFSDYHSELNMSSLELGDSALYFCASSHAMGLDRETQYFGPGTRLLVL.

The chain recombines TRBV20-1 with TRBJ2-1; possibly TRBD2 for D (6 bases). This CDR3 spans 15 amino acids. Deletions cut 1 base from V and 4 bases from J, with 14 bases between. Germline V CDR1 and CDR2: DFQATT, SNEGSKA (reference sequence). The CDR3 sequence is CSARVVSGVYNEQFF. In DNA, the CDR3 is TGCAGTGCTAGAGTTGTGTCGGGAGTTTACAATGAGCAGTTCTTC.

V and J are TRBV20-1 and TRBJ2-2, with TRBD2 identical over 15 bases. The CDR3 covers 19 residues. The V segment lost 2 bases and the J segment 0 bases; nucleotides outside the gene matches: 7. Germline V gene data show CDR1 as DFQATT and CDR2 as SNEGSKA (reference sequence). DNA of the CDR3: TGCAGTGCTAGACCCCCGGGACTAGCGGGGGGTACGAACACCGGGGAGCTGTTTTTT. Translating gives CSARPPGLAGGTNTGELFF.

This clonotype has just a few counts. V gene TRBV20-1 combines with J gene TRBJ1-4; D gene unclear. This CDR3 comprises 14 residues. The germline V and J ends were trimmed by 1 base and 7 bases, with 13 bases remaining between them. Germline CDR1 reads DFQATT; CDR2 reads SNEGSKA (reference sequence). In DNA, the CDR3 is TGCAGTGCTAGAGCCCCCAAGTGGGGTGAAAAACTGTTTTTT. This sequence encodes CSARAPKWGEKLFF.

This chain uses TRBV29-1 with TRBJ1-1; D perhaps matches TRBD1 (5 bases). Germline CDR1 and CDR2: SQVTM and ANQGSEA. The ends were cut back, 2 bases at V and 4 bases at J, with 8 bases in the middle. The CDR3 loop spans 12 amino acids. CDR3 sequence (DNA): TGCAGCGTTGAAATGGGGGGCACTGAAGCTTTCTTT. It specifies CSVEMGGTEAFF.

This clonotype appeared a few times. The chain combines TRBV7-9 with TRBJ2-1, with 10 bases that match TRBD1. V trimming: 4 bases; J trimming: 5 bases; junction bases outside the gene matches: 11. The CDR3 length is 17 residues. From germline, CDR1 is SEHNR and CDR2 FQNEAQ (reference sequence). Here the CDR3 DNA reads TGTGCCAGCAGCTACTCCGGGACAGGGGCGCTTAACAATGAGCAGTTCTTC. Encoded protein: CASSYSGTGALNNEQFF.

This clonotype was picked up a small number of times. This rearrangement joins TRBV5-1 to TRBJ1-5; D may be TRBD1 (5 bases). In germline, CDR1 is SGHRS, CDR2 YFSETQ. V lost 0 bases and J lost 6, with 7 bases in between. The CDR3 is 13 amino acids. The CDR3 DNA sequence: TGCGCCAGCAGCTTGGGTGGGGGTCAGCCCCAGCATTTT. Amino acid sequence: CASSLGGGQPQHF. Using reference TRBV5-1 and TRBJ1-5 for the parts outside the CDR3, the full variable domain is KAGVTQTPRYLIKTRGQQVTLSCSPISGHRSVSWYQQTPGQGLQFLFEYFSETQRNKGNFPGRFSGRQFSNSRSEMNVSTLELGDSALYLCASSLGGGQPQHFGDGTRLSIL.

This clonotype has at least ten counts. The chain uses TRBV20-1 and TRBJ2-7, with TRBD1 matching over 7 bases. The CDR3 totals 16 residues. V trimming: 3 bases; J trimming: 0 bases; junction bases outside the gene matches: 11. The germline V gene encodes CDR1 DFQATT and CDR2 SNEGSKA (reference sequence). The CDR3, as DNA: TGCAGTGCTAGTATACCGGGACAGACGAGCTCCTACGAGCAGTACTTC. This sequence encodes CSASIPGQTSSYEQYF.

CDR3 DNA sequence: TGTGCCTGGAGTGACGGAAGCTCCTACAATGAGCAGTTCTTC. It is translated as CAWSDGSSYNEQFF. J is TRBJ2-1 and V is TRBV30; the D is unclear. The CDR3 length is 14 residues. Germline V gene lookup returns CDR1 GTSNPN and CDR2 SVGIG (reference sequence). Trimming pared 1 base from V and 0 bases from J, leaving 7 bases between.

Only a few counts were recorded for this clonotype. The chain employs TRBV6-5 and TRBJ1-5; D gene uncertain. The CDR3 extends over 13 amino acids. Trimming cost V 2 bases and J 5 bases, with 7 bases left between them. The germline V gene has CDR1 MNHEY and CDR2 SVGAGI. In nucleotides, the CDR3 is TGTGCCAGCAGTTACGAGCCTGATCAGCCCCAGCATTTT. It encodes CASSYEPDQPQHF.

This clonotype was recorded a few times. The J gene is TRBJ1-1, the V gene TRBV4-1; weak D call: TRBD1 (5 bases). Germline values: CDR1 MGHRA, CDR2 YSYEKL. This CDR3 spans 16 amino acids. V lost 3 bases and J lost 1, with 15 bases in between. CDR3 protein: CASSHPRQTENTEAFF. The CDR3, as DNA: TGCGCCAGCAGCCACCCACGACAGACAGAGAACACTGAAGCTTTCTTT.

This clonotype appeared a few times. The chain links TRBV28 to TRBJ2-5; D is undetermined. The length of the CDR3 is 13 residues. CDR1 and CDR2 (germline): MDHEN, SYDVKM. The V gene lost 4 bases and the J gene lost 1 base, with 7 bases spanning the gap. The CDR3 bases are TGTGCCAGCAGTTCGGACGGCCAAGAGACCCAGTACTTC. This encodes CASSSDGQETQYF.

The rearrangement uses TRBV7-2 and TRBJ2-1; D gene ambiguous. CDR1 and CDR2 (germline): SGHTA, FQGNSA. CDR3 length equals 13 residues. Trimming cost V 4 bases and J 7 bases, with 11 bases left between them. DNA for the CDR3: TGTGCCAGCAGCTGGGCCTTGGGGAATGAGCAGTTCTTC. This gives the protein CASSWALGNEQFF.

This clonotype was recorded a few times. V is TRBV27 and J is TRBJ2-1, with 7 bases identical to TRBD2. This CDR3 has 15 residues. Germline lookup yields CDR1 MNHEY and CDR2 SMNVEV (reference sequence). V shed 6 bases and J 5 bases; nucleotides not matched to a gene: 10. CDR3 protein: CASSAGASGHNEQFF. The CDR3 nucleotides read TGTGCCAGCAGCGCCGGGGCTAGCGGCCACAATGAGCAGTTCTTC.

This clonotype was recorded once. The chain links TRBV19 to TRBJ1-5; tentatively, D is TRBD1 (6 bases). This CDR3 spans 15 amino acids. CDR1 LNHDA and CDR2 SQIVND come from the germline V gene (reference sequence). V dropped 6 bases and J dropped 7 bases, with 19 bases sitting between them. CDR3 DNA: TGTGCCAGTAGCCTTATCCAGGGGTTCCGCCAGCCCCAGCATTTT. This codes for CASSLIQGFRQPQHF.

This clonotype was found a few times. The genes are TRBV10-3 and TRBJ2-7; 9 bases agree with TRBD1. Germline trimming cut 6 bases from V and 6 bases from J; bases unmatched to any gene: 6. The CDR3 runs 13 residues. CDR1 is ENHRY and CDR2 is SYGVKD in the germline V gene. The CDR3 region has the DNA TGTGCCATCAGCCAGGGACAGGGAAGCGAGCAGTACTTC. This translates into CAISQGQGSEQYF.

This chain links TRBV4-1 with TRBJ2-7; D not resolved. Germline assignment: CDR1 MGHRA and CDR2 YSYEKL. With 1 base removed from V and 5 bases from J, the gap between germline ends came to 9 bases. CDR3 length: 13 residues. CDR3 sequence: CASSQVGTNEQYF. CDR3 DNA sequence: TGCGCCAGCAGCCAAGTAGGAACTAACGAGCAGTACTTC.

The chain is built from TRBV27 and TRBJ2-1; maybe TRBD1 (6 bases). V was trimmed by 3 bases and J by 4 bases, leaving 13 bases between them. The germline CDR1 and CDR2 sequences are MNHEY and SMNVEV (reference sequence). CDR3 length: 15 amino acids. In nucleotides, the CDR3 is TGTGCCAGCAGTTTCCCGACAGGAAGGTACAATGAGCAGTTCTTC. This encodes CASSFPTGRYNEQFF.

The chain carries TRBV12-3 or TRBV12-4 and TRBJ2-5, with TRBD2 matching over 11 bases. The CDR3 has 16 amino acids. The V and J ends lost 5 bases and 5 bases, in that order; junction bases with no gene match: 10. CDR3 protein: CASSPGVAGGLETQYF. In DNA form, the CDR3 reads TGTGCCAGCAGTCCCGGGGTAGCGGGGGGGCTGGAGACCCAGTACTTC.

In its sample, this clonotype was seen once. The chain couples TRBV6-5 to TRBJ1-4; D is perhaps TRBD1 (5 bases). The germline CDR1 and CDR2 sequences are MNHEY and SVGAGI. Between the trimmed V and J ends, which lost 6 bases and 5 bases, there was a span of 7 bases. The CDR3 extends over 12 amino acids. This CDR3 reads CASRTENEKLFF. The CDR3 coding sequence is TGTGCCAGCAGGACAGAGAATGAAAAACTGTTTTTT.

This clonotype was detected a few times. The CDR3 bases are TGCGCCAGCAGCCAAGGGACAGGCACCTACGAGCAGTACTTC. This encodes CASSQGTGTYEQYF. The chain joins TRBV4-3 to TRBJ2-7; 7 nucleotides line up with TRBD1. Germline V gene lookup returns CDR1 LGHNA and CDR2 YSLEER. This CDR3 is built from 14 residues. The trim removed 1 base at V and 2 bases at J, leaving 2 bases unmatched.